One and the same sample provided the 12 T cell receptor beta chains below, sequenced in a study of blood T cell repertoires in COVID-19. Libraries were prepared by immunoSEQ multiplex PCR; TCRdb keeps only in-frame clonotypes and omits some of them. The sample records fewer than 500,000 clones, around 87% being singletons. The sequenced material came from PBMCs or T cells enriched from blood (not recorded which). The receptors stem from a man aged 25 to 45 who had recovered from COVID-19.

This chain uses TRBV6-1 with TRBJ2-7, with 9 bases matching TRBD1. Per germline, CDR1 MNHNS and CDR2 SASEGT. Trimming cost V 3 bases and J 3 bases; bases outside gene matches: 6. This CDR3 region has 15 residues. For the CDR3, the DNA is TGTGCCAGCAGTGACGTTGCGGGACAGGGCTACGAGCAGTACTTC. Translated, it gives CASSDVAGQGYEQYF.

This chain joins TRBV3-1 (or the pseudogene TRBV3-2) and TRBJ1-5, with unresolved D. CDR1 is LGHDT, CDR2 YNNKEL, per germline (reference sequence). Trimming removed 2 bases from V and 5 bases from J, with 4 bases in between. CDR3 length: 12 amino acids. In nucleotides, the CDR3 is TGTGCCAGCAGCCAACAGGATCAGCCCCAGCATTTT. Its translation is CASSQQDQPQHF.

The rearrangement links TRBV9 to TRBJ2-2; 11 bases align to TRBD1. V lost 3 bases, J lost 9 bases, and 4 bases stayed unmatched. Per the germline V gene, CDR1 is SGDLS and CDR2 is YYNGEE. The CDR3 is 14 residues long. The CDR3 DNA is TGTGCCAGCAGCGCCGGGACAGGGGGAAGGGAGCTGTTTTTT. Translated, it gives CASSAGTGGRELFF.

This chain connects TRBV10-3 to TRBJ2-5, with 10 bases matching TRBD2. The V gene end was trimmed by 7 bases and the J gene end by 4 bases; junction bases not matched to a gene: 3. The length of the CDR3 is 13 residues. CDR1 and CDR2 from the germline V gene are ENHRY and SYGVKD. CDR3 nucleotide sequence: TGTGCCATCACGGCTAGCGGGGGAGAGACCCAGTACTTC. This sequence encodes CAITASGGETQYF.

This chain connects TRBV18 to TRBJ1-5, with D perhaps matching TRBD1 (5 bases). The CDR3 is made up of 14 amino acids. The germline V gene encodes CDR1 KGHSH and CDR2 LQKENI. The V end was cut by 4 bases, the J end by 7 bases, with 14 bases between. CDR3: CASSLGRRGQPQHF. In DNA form, the CDR3 reads TGTGCCAGCTCACTGGGCCGGCGGGGGCAGCCCCAGCATTTT.

The chain couples TRBV20-1 to TRBJ1-2; D remains ambiguous. Trimming pared 6 bases from V and 0 bases from J, leaving 5 bases between. Germline values: CDR1 DFQATT, CDR2 SNEGSKA (reference sequence). The CDR3 runs to 11 residues. CDR3 region: CSAYTNYGYTF. Here the CDR3 DNA reads TGCAGTGCGTACACTAACTATGGCTACACCTTC.

This chain joins TRBV10-2 and TRBJ1-5, with D hard to call. Germline CDR1 and CDR2: WSHSY and SAAADI. Between the trimmed V and J ends, which lost 4 bases and 2 bases, there was a span of 12 bases. There are 15 residues in the CDR3. The DNA of the CDR3 is TGCGCCAGCAGTGTTTCGGGTTCGGGCAATCAGCCCCAGCATTTT. Its translation: CASSVSGSGNQPQHF.

This chain joins TRBV5-6 and TRBJ2-1; 7 bases align to TRBD1. V lost 0 bases, J lost 4 bases, and 10 bases stayed unmatched. Germline V gives CDR1 SGHDT, CDR2 YYEEEE. The CDR3 consists of 17 residues. In nucleotides, the CDR3 is TGTGCCAGCAGCTTGGTTAAGGCGACAGGGAATTACAATGAGCAGTTCTTC. This encodes CASSLVKATGNYNEQFF.

The chain recombines TRBV7-2 with TRBJ1-1; D gene ambiguous. CDR1 SGHTA and CDR2 FQGNSA come from the germline V gene. The CDR3 runs 13 residues. Trimming stripped 2 bases from V and 1 base from J, with 5 bases between. The CDR3 region is CASSLHGNTEAFF. The CDR3 coding sequence is TGTGCCAGCAGCTTACACGGGAACACTGAAGCTTTCTTT.

The rearrangement joins TRBV23-1 to TRBJ2-1, with 11 bases lining up with TRBD2. TRBV23-1 is flagged as an ORF with uncertain function. J was trimmed by 6 bases and V by 2 bases; bases with no gene match: 6. This CDR3 region has 16 residues. CDR3: CASSQIRLAGRNEQFF. The CDR3 DNA follows: TGCGCCAGCAGTCAAATACGACTAGCGGGGCGCAATGAGCAGTTCTTC.

The V call is TRBV5-1, the J call TRBJ2-7; possibly TRBD1 for D (6 bases). CDR3 length: 15 residues. Germline values: CDR1 SGHRS, CDR2 YFSETQ. Deletions cut 3 bases from V and 2 bases from J, with 15 bases between. In nucleotides, the CDR3 is TGCGCCAGCAGCTCGCTCTACAGGGAACCCTACGAGCAGTACTTC. Translation: CASSSLYREPYEQYF.

This clone was counted a single time. This chain links TRBV9 with TRBJ1-2, with D possibly being TRBD1 (5 bases). V was trimmed by 3 bases and J by 1 base, leaving 7 bases between them. The CDR3 loop spans 13 amino acids. The V gene's germline CDR1 is SGDLS and CDR2 YYNGEE. The CDR3: CASSATVNYGYTF. As DNA, the CDR3 is TGTGCCAGCAGCGCGACAGTTAACTATGGCTACACCTTC.